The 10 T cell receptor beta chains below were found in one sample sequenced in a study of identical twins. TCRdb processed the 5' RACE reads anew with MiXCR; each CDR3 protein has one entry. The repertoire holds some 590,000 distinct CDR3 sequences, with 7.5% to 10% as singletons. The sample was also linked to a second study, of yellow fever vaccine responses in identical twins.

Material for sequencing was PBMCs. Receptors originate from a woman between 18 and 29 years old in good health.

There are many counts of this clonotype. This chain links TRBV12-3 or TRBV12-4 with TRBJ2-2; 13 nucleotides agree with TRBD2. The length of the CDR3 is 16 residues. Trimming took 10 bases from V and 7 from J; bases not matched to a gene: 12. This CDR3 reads CATRTGLAGVSGELFF. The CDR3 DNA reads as TGTGCCACCAGGACAGGACTAGCGGGAGTGAGCGGGGAGCTGTTTTTT.

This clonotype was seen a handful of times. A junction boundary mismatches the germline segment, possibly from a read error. The CDR3 is CASSQDWRTPDEQYF. CDR3 sequence (DNA): TGCGCCAGCAGCCAAGATTGGCGGACACCGGACGAGCAGTATTTC. The chain links TRBV4-3 to TRBJ2-7; a weak D match, TRBD1 (5 bases). The CDR3 runs 15 residues. Looked up from germline, CDR1 is LGHNA and CDR2 is YSLEER.

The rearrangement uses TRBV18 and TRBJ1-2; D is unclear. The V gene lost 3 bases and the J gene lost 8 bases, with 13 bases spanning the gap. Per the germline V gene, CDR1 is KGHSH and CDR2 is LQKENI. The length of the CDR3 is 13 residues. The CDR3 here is CASSPTKISGYTF. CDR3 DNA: TGTGCCAGCTCACCGACAAAGATATCGGGCTACACCTTC.

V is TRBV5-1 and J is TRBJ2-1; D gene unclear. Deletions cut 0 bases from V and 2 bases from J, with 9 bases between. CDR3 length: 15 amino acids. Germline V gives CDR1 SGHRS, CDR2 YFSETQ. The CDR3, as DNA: TGCGCCAGCAGCTTGGCCAACCAGCCCTACAATGAGCAGTTCTTC. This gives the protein CASSLANQPYNEQFF.

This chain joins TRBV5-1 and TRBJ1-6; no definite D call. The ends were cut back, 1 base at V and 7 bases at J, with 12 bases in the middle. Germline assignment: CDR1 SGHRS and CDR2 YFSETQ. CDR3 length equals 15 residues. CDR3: CASSLIGRENSPLHF. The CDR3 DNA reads TGCGCCAGCAGCTTGATCGGAAGAGAAAATTCACCCCTCCACTTT.

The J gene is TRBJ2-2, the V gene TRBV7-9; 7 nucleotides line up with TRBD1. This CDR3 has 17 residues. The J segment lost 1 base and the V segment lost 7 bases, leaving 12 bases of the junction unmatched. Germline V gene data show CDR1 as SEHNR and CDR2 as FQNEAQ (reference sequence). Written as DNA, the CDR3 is TGTGCCAGCACCTCGGAGGCCGGGACAGAGAACACCGGGGAGCTGTTTTTT. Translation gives CASTSEAGTENTGELFF.

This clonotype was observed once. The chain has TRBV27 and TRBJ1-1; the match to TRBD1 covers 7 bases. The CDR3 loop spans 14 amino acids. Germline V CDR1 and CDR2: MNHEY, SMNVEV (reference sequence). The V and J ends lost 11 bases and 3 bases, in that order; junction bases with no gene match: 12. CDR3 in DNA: TGTGCCGCCGGACAGGTGTTCGTCCACACTGAAGCTTTCTTT. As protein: CAAGQVFVHTEAFF.

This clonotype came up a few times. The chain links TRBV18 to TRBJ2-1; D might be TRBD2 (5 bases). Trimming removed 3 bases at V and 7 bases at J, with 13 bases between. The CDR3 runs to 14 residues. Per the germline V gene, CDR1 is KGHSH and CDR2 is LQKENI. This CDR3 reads CASSPRQGGNEQFF. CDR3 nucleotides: TGTGCCAGCTCACCTCGCCAAGGCGGGAATGAGCAGTTCTTC. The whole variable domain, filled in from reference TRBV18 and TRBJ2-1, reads NAGVMQNPRHLVRRRGQEARLRCSPMKGHSHVYWYRQLPEEGLKFMVYLQKENIIDESGMPKERFSAEFPKEGPSILRIQQVVRGDSAAYFCASSPRQGGNEQFFGPGTRLTVL.

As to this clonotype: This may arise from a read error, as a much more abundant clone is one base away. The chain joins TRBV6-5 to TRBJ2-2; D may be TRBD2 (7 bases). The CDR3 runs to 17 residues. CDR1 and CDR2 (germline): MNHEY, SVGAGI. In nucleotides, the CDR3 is TGTGCCAGCTGTTACAAGGGGGGGACGGGCGGCACCGGGGAGCTGTTTTTT. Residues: CASCYKGGTGGTGELFF.

The CDR3 reads CASSSRVAGLYEQYF. The CDR3 nucleotides read TGTGCCAGCAGCTCCCGGGTAGCGGGGCTCTACGAGCAGTACTTC. The V and J genes are TRBV28 and TRBJ2-7; 8 bases map to TRBD2. The CDR3 length is 15 residues. Germline CDR1 and CDR2: MDHEN and SYDVKM. The V segment lost 6 bases and the J segment 3 bases; nucleotides outside the gene matches: 10.